Listed below are T cell receptor beta chains from one sample, sequenced in a study of T cell responses to AZD1222 COVID-19 vaccine. Assay used: immunoSEQ multiplex PCR; TCRdb lists only in-frame clones, some missing. The table includes about 150,000 clones, over 75% detected once. The sequencing used peripheral blood, collected 28 days after the second dose of the MenACWY control vaccine. Receptors were obtained from an adult who received the MenACWY meningococcal vaccine as a control. Each CDR3 is given with its conserved first and last residue. D genes are given only for firm matches. Clone size appears in some rows only: once, few, many, or a class for an expanded clone.

clone_size: -; j_call: TRBJ1-4; v_call: TRBV29-1; d_call: -; cdr3_aa: CSVAYGSTNEKLFF; cdr3_nt: TGCAGCGTTGCTTACGGCTCAACTAATGAAAAACTGTTTTTT
clone_size: -; j_call: TRBJ1-1; v_call: TRBV19; d_call: TRBD1; cdr3_aa: CASRDRGQAEAFF; cdr3_nt: TGTGCCAGTAGGGACAGGGGGCAAGCTGAAGCTTTCTTT
clone_size: -; j_call: TRBJ1-3; v_call: TRBV12-3/TRBV12-4; d_call: -; cdr3_aa: CASSLEGNTIYF; cdr3_nt: TGTGCCAGCAGTTTAGAGGGAAACACCATATATTTT
clone_size: -; j_call: TRBJ1-6; v_call: TRBV4-3; d_call: -; cdr3_aa: CASSQPQERSPLHF; cdr3_nt: TGCGCCAGCAGCCAACCACAGGAAAGATCACCCCTCCACTTT
clone_size: once; j_call: TRBJ1-3; v_call: TRBV4-2; d_call: TRBD1; cdr3_aa: CASSQDGTGRDTIYF; cdr3_nt: TGTGCCAGCAGCCAGGACGGGACAGGGCGCGACACCATATATTTT
clone_size: -; j_call: TRBJ1-6; v_call: TRBV5-1; d_call: -; cdr3_aa: CASSLGTVNSPLHF; cdr3_nt: TGCGCCAGCAGCTTGGGGACAGTCAATTCACCCCTCCACTTT
clone_size: -; j_call: TRBJ1-2; v_call: TRBV4-2; d_call: -; cdr3_aa: CASSQETLGGRAGYTF; cdr3_nt: TGTGCCAGCAGCCAAGAAACCCTTGGGGGCCGGGCTGGCTACACCTTC
clone_size: -; j_call: TRBJ2-3; v_call: TRBV5-1; d_call: TRBD1; cdr3_aa: CASSLGDRGTDTQYF; cdr3_nt: TGCGCCAGCAGCTTGGGGGACAGGGGCACAGATACGCAGTATTTT
clone_size: once; j_call: TRBJ1-4; v_call: TRBV28; d_call: -; cdr3_aa: CASSLGDRPNEKLFF; cdr3_nt: TGTGCCAGCAGTTTGGGGGACCGTCCTAATGAAAAACTGTTTTTT
clone_size: -; j_call: TRBJ1-3; v_call: TRBV7-2; d_call: -; cdr3_aa: CASSLGPVQGSGNTIYF; cdr3_nt: TGTGCCAGCAGCTTAGGTCCCGTACAAGGATCTGGAAACACCATATATTTT
clone_size: once; j_call: TRBJ1-2; v_call: TRBV6-2/TRBV6-3; d_call: -; cdr3_aa: CASSEGVYGYTF; cdr3_nt: TGTGCCAGCAGCGAGGGGGTTTATGGCTACACCTTC
clone_size: -; j_call: TRBJ1-1; v_call: TRBV2; d_call: -; cdr3_aa: CASSEFLGPAGDTEAFF; cdr3_nt: TGTGCCAGCAGTGAATTTCTGGGTCCCGCTGGGGACACTGAAGCTTTCTTT
clone_size: -; j_call: TRBJ1-1; v_call: TRBV7-9; d_call: -; cdr3_aa: CASSVLGPEAFF; cdr3_nt: TGTGCCAGCAGCGTATTAGGCCCTGAAGCTTTCTTT
clone_size: once; j_call: TRBJ1-2; v_call: TRBV30; d_call: -; cdr3_aa: CAWRQSYGYTF; cdr3_nt: TGTGCCTGGAGACAGAGCTATGGCTACACCTTC
clone_size: -; j_call: TRBJ1-2; v_call: TRBV4-2; d_call: -; cdr3_aa: CASSQRETGINYGYTF; cdr3_nt: TGTGCCAGCAGCCAAAGAGAGACAGGAATTAACTATGGCTACACCTTC
clone_size: -; j_call: TRBJ1-5; v_call: TRBV4-1; d_call: -; cdr3_aa: CASSQERLWQGARDQPQHF; cdr3_nt: TGCGCCAGCAGCCAAGAAAGATTATGGCAGGGTGCGCGGGATCAGCCCCAGCATTTT
clone_size: -; j_call: TRBJ2-7; v_call: TRBV15; d_call: -; cdr3_aa: CATSRGWASAGSYEQYF; cdr3_nt: TGTGCCACCAGCAGAGGTTGGGCATCGGCAGGCTCCTACGAGCAGTACTTC
clone_size: -; j_call: TRBJ2-1; v_call: TRBV27; d_call: -; cdr3_aa: CASSFGVAKQFF; cdr3_nt: TGTGCCAGCAGTTTCGGTGTAGCCAAGCAGTTCTTC
clone_size: -; j_call: TRBJ2-7; v_call: TRBV5-1; d_call: TRBD1; cdr3_aa: CASSGTGSYEQYF; cdr3_nt: TGCGCCAGCTCCGGGACAGGGTCCTACGAGCAGTACTTC
clone_size: -; j_call: TRBJ1-1; v_call: TRBV2; d_call: -; cdr3_aa: CASARNTEAFF; cdr3_nt: TGTGCCAGCGCAAGGAACACTGAAGCTTTCTTT
clone_size: -; j_call: TRBJ1-1; v_call: TRBV21-1; d_call: -; cdr3_aa: CASSPGLFPMNTEAFF; cdr3_nt: TGTGCCAGCAGCCCCGGGCTCTTCCCCATGAACACTGAAGCTTTCTTT
clone_size: once; j_call: TRBJ1-5; v_call: TRBV19; d_call: -; cdr3_aa: CASSMEGTAYNQPQHF; cdr3_nt: TGTGCCAGTAGTATGGAGGGGACGGCTTACAATCAGCCCCAGCATTTT
clone_size: -; j_call: TRBJ1-1; v_call: TRBV5-6; d_call: -; cdr3_aa: CASRPWRAMNTEAFF; cdr3_nt: TGTGCCAGCAGACCTTGGAGGGCTATGAACACTGAAGCTTTCTTT